The 20 T cell receptor beta chains in this list originate from one sample, sequenced in a study of blood T cell repertoires in COVID-19. Here immunoSEQ multiplex PCR was the method, and the copy in TCRdb shows in-frame clones only, minus some. Seen here are about 270,000 clones, 65% to 90% observed once, and the top ten hold approximately 14%. The sample comprised peripheral blood. The receptors here all came from a woman aged 65 to 85 with COVID-19, enrolled during active disease.

The chain links TRBV5-8 to TRBJ1-1, with no clear D. The germline V gene encodes CDR1 SGHTS and CDR2 YDEGEE. Trimming removed 4 bases from V and 1 base from J, with 5 bases in between. CDR3 length: 12 amino acids. The CDR3 sequence is CASSRGNTEAFF. The CDR3 DNA reads as TGTGCCAGCAGCCGAGGGAACACTGAAGCTTTCTTT.

This chain connects TRBV20-1 to TRBJ1-5, with D maybe TRBD1 (6 bases). V lost 3 bases and J 11 bases, leaving 11 bases between the germline ends. The CDR3 is 11 amino acids. Germline CDR1 and CDR2: DFQATT and SNEGSKA (reference sequence). The CDR3 region is CSARGAGAQHF. CDR3 in DNA: TGCAGTGCTAGGGGGGCGGGAGCCCAGCATTTT.

This chain links TRBV25-1 with TRBJ1-1; D unclear. CDR1 is MGHDK and CDR2 is SYGVNS in the germline V gene. V gave up 8 bases and J gave up 1 base, with 11 bases separating them. This CDR3 has 13 amino acids. DNA of the CDR3: TGTGCCAGCTGCAATCCGGGGAACACTGAAGCTTTCTTT. It codes for CASCNPGNTEAFF.

This clone was observed a handful of times. J is TRBJ1-4 and V is TRBV28; unclear D gene. CDR3 size: 14 residues. Trimming removed 5 bases at V and 3 bases at J, with 10 bases between. Per germline, CDR1 MDHEN and CDR2 SYDVKM. DNA for the CDR3: TGTGCCAGCAGTCTGGGCGGGTCTAATGAAAAACTGTTTTTT. This sequence encodes CASSLGGSNEKLFF.

This chain connects TRBV5-1 to TRBJ2-2; TRBD2 aligns across 7 bases. V lost 4 bases to trimming and J lost 4 bases; unmatched junction nucleotides: 10. CDR3 length: 16 residues. The germline V gene has CDR1 SGHRS and CDR2 YFSETQ. CDR3 in amino acids: CASSPSSGTPTGELFF. The CDR3 nucleotides are TGCGCCAGCAGCCCCTCGAGCGGGACCCCCACCGGGGAGCTGTTTTTT.

This chain connects TRBV24-1 to TRBJ2-1; 7 bases are shared with TRBD1. CDR1 is KGHDR and CDR2 is SFDVKD in the germline V gene. The V segment lost 4 bases and the J segment 8 bases; nucleotides outside the gene matches: 10. This CDR3 comprises 15 residues. The CDR3 region has the DNA TGTGCCACCAGTGACCTCGGGACAGAGGTCCATGAGCAGTTCTTC. Its translation is CATSDLGTEVHEQFF.

This clone was found once. The chain couples TRBV11-2 to TRBJ2-5, with 8 bases identical to TRBD2. Germline-derived CDR1 and CDR2 are SGHAT and FQNNGV. With 3 bases clipped from V and 3 bases from J, the junction kept 6 bases outside the gene matches. The CDR3 is made up of 15 amino acids. The CDR3 bases are TGTGCCAGCAGCTTCAAGGGTAGCGGGGAAGAGACCCAGTACTTC. Encoded protein: CASSFKGSGEETQYF. Supplemented by reference TRBV11-2 and TRBJ2-5, the full variable domain reads EAGVAQSPRYKIIEKRQSVAFWCNPISGHATLYWYQQILGQGPKLLIQFQNNGVVDDSQLPKDRFSAERLKGVDSTLKIQPAKLEDSAVYLCASSFKGSGEETQYFGPGTRLLVL.

V is TRBV19 and J is TRBJ2-2; no clear D gene. The length of the CDR3 is 12 residues. The germline CDR1 and CDR2 sequences are LNHDA and SQIVND (reference sequence). V lost 4 bases to trimming and J lost 5 bases, with 5 bases between them. CDR3 region: CASSTRTGELFF. The CDR3 region has the DNA TGTGCCAGTAGTACCCGGACCGGGGAGCTGTTTTTT. The complete variable domain, with remaining parts taken from reference TRBV19 and TRBJ2-2, reads DGGITQSPKYLFRKEGQNVTLSCEQNLNHDAMYWYRQDPGQGLRLIYYSQIVNDFQKGDIAEGYSVSREKKESFPLTVTSAQKNPTAFYLCASSTRTGELFFGEGSRLTVL.

The rearrangement uses TRBV5-1 and TRBJ1-1, with D tentatively TRBD1 (5 bases). The CDR3 is made up of 16 amino acids. The germline CDR1 and CDR2 sequences are SGHRS and YFSETQ. V lost 0 bases and J lost 11, with 23 bases in between. The CDR3: CASSLDGLRGLHGAFF. The CDR3, as DNA: TGCGCCAGCAGCTTGGATGGTTTAAGGGGCCTTCATGGGGCTTTCTTT. The whole variable domain, filled in from reference TRBV5-1 and TRBJ1-1, reads KAGVTQTPRYLIKTRGQQVTLSCSPISGHRSVSWYQQTPGQGLQFLFEYFSETQRNKGNFPGRFSGRQFSNSRSEMNVSTLELGDSALYLCASSLDGLRGLHGAFFGQGTRLTVV.

The chain combines TRBV28 with TRBJ2-1; 12 nucleotides match TRBD1. The J segment lost 7 bases and the V segment lost 4 bases, leaving 11 bases of the junction unmatched. Germline V gene sequence: CDR1 MDHEN, CDR2 SYDVKM. The CDR3 sequence is 17 residues long. The CDR3 coding sequence is TGTGCCAGCAGTTCCATACCGGGACAGGGGGCTAATAATGAGCAGTTCTTC. It yields the protein CASSSIPGQGANNEQFF.

The rearrangement uses TRBV11-3 and TRBJ2-7, with 8 positions matching TRBD2. The V gene end was trimmed by 3 bases and the J gene end by 7 bases; junction bases not matched to a gene: 2. The V gene's germline CDR1 is SGHNT and CDR2 YENEEA. The CDR3 runs to 12 residues. The DNA of the CDR3 is TGTGCCAGCAGCTTTAGCGGGGCAGAGCAGTACTTC. Protein: CASSFSGAEQYF. Using reference TRBV11-3 and TRBJ2-7 for the parts outside the CDR3, the full variable domain is EAGVVQSPRYKIIEKKQPVAFWCNPISGHNTLYWYLQNLGQGPELLIRYENEEAVDDSQLPKDRFSAERLKGVDSTLKIQPAELGDSAVYLCASSFSGAEQYFGPGTRLTVT.

V gene TRBV19 combines with J gene TRBJ2-2; tentatively, D is TRBD1 (6 bases). The CDR3 spans 13 residues. Per the germline V gene, CDR1 is LNHDA and CDR2 is SQIVND (reference sequence). V was cut by 6 bases and J by 4 bases, with 9 bases left in between. CDR3 in amino acids: CASRRGGTGELFF. The CDR3 bases are TGTGCCAGTAGGAGAGGGGGCACCGGGGAGCTGTTTTTT.

This sequence joins TRBV19 and TRBJ2-3; TRBD2 matches 7 bases. There are 12 residues in the CDR3. The ends lost 8 bases at V and 7 bases at J; junction bases unmatched: 6. The germline CDR1 and CDR2 sequences are LNHDA and SQIVND (reference sequence). The CDR3 DNA is TGTGCCAGTGGACTAGTAGGCAATACGCAGTATTTT. It encodes CASGLVGNTQYF. The full variable domain, in which reference TRBV19 and TRBJ2-3 provide the parts outside the CDR3, is DGGITQSPKYLFRKEGQNVTLSCEQNLNHDAMYWYRQDPGQGLRLIYYSQIVNDFQKGDIAEGYSVSREKKESFPLTVTSAQKNPTAFYLCASGLVGNTQYFGPGTRLTVL.

The CDR3 DNA reads TGTGCCAGCAGAATCACAGGAGACTATGGCTACACCTTC. This gives the protein CASRITGDYGYTF. The chain links TRBV18 to TRBJ1-2; TRBD1 is a possible D gene (5 bases). This CDR3 region has 13 residues. Germline V CDR1 and CDR2: KGHSH, LQKENI. The V end was cut by 8 bases, the J end by 3 bases, with 13 bases between.

Details on this clone: Different DNA sequences within this sample yield the same CDR3. The gene calls are TRBV9 and TRBJ1-3; unclear D gene. Trimming removed 0 bases from V and 0 bases from J, with 7 bases in between. CDR3 size: 15 residues. Germline V CDR1 and CDR2: SGDLS, YYNGEE. The CDR3 region has the DNA TGTGCCAGCAGCGTAGATGGCAGCTCTGGAAACACCATATATTTT. It specifies CASSVDGSSGNTIYF.

The chain links TRBV7-2 to TRBJ1-1; D uncertain. The V end was cut by 5 bases, the J end by 1 base, with 8 bases between. From germline, CDR1 is SGHTA and CDR2 FQGNSA. CDR3 length: 13 amino acids. The CDR3 sequence: CASSPVWNTEAFF. In DNA form, the CDR3 reads TGTGCCAGCAGCCCCGTCTGGAACACTGAAGCTTTCTTT.

The chain uses TRBV19 and TRBJ2-1; 7 bases agree with TRBD1. CDR1 and CDR2 from the germline V gene are LNHDA and SQIVND (reference sequence). Trimming at V came to 5 bases and at J to 9 bases, leaving 13 bases not matched to a gene. The CDR3 sequence is 15 residues long. The DNA of the CDR3 is TGTGCCAGTAGTCTTGGGACAGCGAAATCAGGTGAGCAGTTCTTC. Its protein is CASSLGTAKSGEQFF. The whole variable domain, filled in from reference TRBV19 and TRBJ2-1, reads DGGITQSPKYLFRKEGQNVTLSCEQNLNHDAMYWYRQDPGQGLRLIYYSQIVNDFQKGDIAEGYSVSREKKESFPLTVTSAQKNPTAFYLCASSLGTAKSGEQFFGPGTRLTVL.

V gene TRBV27 combines with J gene TRBJ2-4, with TRBD1 identical over 12 bases. The V gene end was trimmed by 10 bases and the J gene end by 6 bases; junction bases not matched to a gene: 10. CDR1 is MNHEY and CDR2 is SMNVEV in the germline V gene (reference sequence). This CDR3 has 15 amino acids. For the CDR3, the DNA is TGTGCCACCTCCCTCGGGACAGGGGGCGGAAACATTCAGTACTTC. Its translation is CATSLGTGGGNIQYF.

The V gene is TRBV4-3, the J gene TRBJ1-2, with 8 bases that match TRBD1. The CDR3 length is 14 residues. J was trimmed by 6 bases and V by 5 bases; bases with no gene match: 8. CDR1 LGHNA and CDR2 YSLEER come from the germline V gene. The CDR3 is CASSADRGLNGYTF. The CDR3 region has the DNA TGCGCCAGCAGCGCTGACAGGGGCCTGAATGGCTACACCTTC.

This clone has only a few counts. The rearrangement uses TRBV12-5 and TRBJ1-2; D is unresolved. CDR1 is LGHNT, CDR2 FRNRAP, per germline. The CDR3 extends over 13 amino acids. Trimming took 2 bases from V and 4 from J, leaving 8 bases between them. The CDR3 DNA follows: TGTGCTAGTGGTTTGCTACAGAGCTATGGCTACACCTTC. Translation gives CASGLLQSYGYTF.